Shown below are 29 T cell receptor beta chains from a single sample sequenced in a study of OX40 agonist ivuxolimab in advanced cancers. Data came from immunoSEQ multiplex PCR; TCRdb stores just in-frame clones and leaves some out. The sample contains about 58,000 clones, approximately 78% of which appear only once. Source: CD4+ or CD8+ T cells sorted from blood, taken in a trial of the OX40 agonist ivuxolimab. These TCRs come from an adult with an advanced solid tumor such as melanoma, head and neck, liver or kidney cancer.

CDR3 DNA: TGTGCCAGCAGCGCGCTAGGGGGCCCCGCGGATCAGCCCCAGCATTTT. Protein sequence: CASSALGGPADQPQHF. The chain recombines TRBV5-6 with TRBJ1-5, with TRBD1 matching 7 bases. The CDR3 totals 16 residues. V lost 4 bases to trimming and J lost 5 bases; unmatched junction nucleotides: 12. Germline CDR1 and CDR2: SGHDT and YYEEEE.

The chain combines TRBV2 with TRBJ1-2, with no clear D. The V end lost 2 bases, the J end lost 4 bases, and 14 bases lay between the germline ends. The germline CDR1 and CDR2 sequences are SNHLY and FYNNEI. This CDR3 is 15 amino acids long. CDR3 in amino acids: CASSERASASYGYTF. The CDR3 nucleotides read TGTGCCAGCAGTGAACGGGCCAGTGCTTCCTATGGCTACACCTTC.

CDR3 sequence reads: CASSLWGQGGNQPQHF. CDR3 DNA sequence: TGTGCCAGCAGTTTATGGGGACAGGGCGGCAATCAGCCCCAGCATTTT. The rearrangement joins TRBV27 to TRBJ1-5, with 9 bases matching TRBD1. Per germline, CDR1 MNHEY and CDR2 SMNVEV (reference sequence). CDR3 size: 16 residues. V was pared by 1 base and J by 2 bases, with 3 bases of the junction left unmatched.

CDR3 amino acids: CASSPRPIPVEQFF. CDR3 nucleotides: TGTGCCAGCAGCCCCAGACCAATTCCGGTTGAGCAGTTCTTC. The chain recombines TRBV9 with TRBJ2-1; no firm D call. Germline V CDR1 and CDR2: SGDLS, YYNGEE. This CDR3 has 14 amino acids. V was shortened by 4 bases and J by 9 bases, with 17 bases between the two germline ends.

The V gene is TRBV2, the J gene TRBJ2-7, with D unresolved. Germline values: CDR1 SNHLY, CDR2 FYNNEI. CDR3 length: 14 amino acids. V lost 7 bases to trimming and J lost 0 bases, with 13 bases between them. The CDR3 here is CASTLRTGSYEQYF. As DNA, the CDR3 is TGTGCCAGCACCCTAAGGACGGGCTCCTACGAGCAGTACTTC.

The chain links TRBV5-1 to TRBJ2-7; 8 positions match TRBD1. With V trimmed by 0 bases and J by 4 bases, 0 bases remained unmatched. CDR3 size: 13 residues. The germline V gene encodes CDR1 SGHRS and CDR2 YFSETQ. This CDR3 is CASSLGTGYEQYF. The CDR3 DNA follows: TGCGCCAGCAGCTTGGGGACAGGGTACGAGCAGTACTTC.

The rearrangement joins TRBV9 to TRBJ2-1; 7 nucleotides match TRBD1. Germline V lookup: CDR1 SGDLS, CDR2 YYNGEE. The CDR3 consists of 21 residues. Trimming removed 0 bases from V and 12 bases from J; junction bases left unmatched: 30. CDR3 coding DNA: TGTGCCAGCAGCGTAGGATCCGAGGCCAGGGGGAGTTTTAGGTACCACGACTCGCAGTTCTTC. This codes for CASSVGSEARGSFRYHDSQFF.

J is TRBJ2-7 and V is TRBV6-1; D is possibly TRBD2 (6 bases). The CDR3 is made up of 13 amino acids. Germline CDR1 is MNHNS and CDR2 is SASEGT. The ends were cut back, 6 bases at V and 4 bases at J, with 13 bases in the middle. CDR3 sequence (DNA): TGTGCCAGCAGCAACGGGGGAGAATACGAGCAGTACTTC. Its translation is CASSNGGEYEQYF.

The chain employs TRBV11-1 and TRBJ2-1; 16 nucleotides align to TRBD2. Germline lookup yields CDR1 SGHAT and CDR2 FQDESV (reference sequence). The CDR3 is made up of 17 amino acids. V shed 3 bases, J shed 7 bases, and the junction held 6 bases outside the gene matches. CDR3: CASSLGLAGGFLNEQFF. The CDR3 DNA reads TGTGCCAGCAGCTTGGGACTAGCGGGGGGGTTCCTAAATGAGCAGTTCTTC. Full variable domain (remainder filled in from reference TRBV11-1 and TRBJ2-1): EAEVAQSPRYKITEKSQAVAFWCDPISGHATLYWYRQILGQGPELLVQFQDESVVDDSQLPKDRFSAERLKGVDSTLKIQPAELGDSAMYLCASSLGLAGGFLNEQFFGPGTRLTVL.

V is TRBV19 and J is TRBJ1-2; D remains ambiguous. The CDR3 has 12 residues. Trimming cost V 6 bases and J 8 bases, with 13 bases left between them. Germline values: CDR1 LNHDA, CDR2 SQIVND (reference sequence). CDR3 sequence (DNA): TGTGCCAGTAGCGAGCGCTCGGGGGGCTACACCTTC. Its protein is CASSERSGGYTF. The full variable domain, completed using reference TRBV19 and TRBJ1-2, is DGGITQSPKYLFRKEGQNVTLSCEQNLNHDAMYWYRQDPGQGLRLIYYSQIVNDFQKGDIAEGYSVSREKKESFPLTVTSAQKNPTAFYLCASSERSGGYTFGSGTRLTVV.

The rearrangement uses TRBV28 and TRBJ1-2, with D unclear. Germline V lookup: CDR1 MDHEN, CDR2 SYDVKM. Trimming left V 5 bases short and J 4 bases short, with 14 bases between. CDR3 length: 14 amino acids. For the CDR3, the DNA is TGTGCCAGCAGTACGGCCGGAGCGAGCTATGGCTACACCTTC. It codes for CASSTAGASYGYTF.

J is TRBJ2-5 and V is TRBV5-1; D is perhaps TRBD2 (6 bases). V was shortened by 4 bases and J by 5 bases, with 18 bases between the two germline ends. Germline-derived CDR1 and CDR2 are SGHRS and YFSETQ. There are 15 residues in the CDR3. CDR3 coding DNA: TGCGCCAGCAGCCCTACCGGGGGACGCTTTGAGACCCAGTACTTC. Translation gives CASSPTGGRFETQYF.

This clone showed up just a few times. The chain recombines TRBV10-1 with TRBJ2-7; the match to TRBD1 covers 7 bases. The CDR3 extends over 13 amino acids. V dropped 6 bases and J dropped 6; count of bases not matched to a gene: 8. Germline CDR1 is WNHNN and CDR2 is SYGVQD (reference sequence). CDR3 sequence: CASRRDRNSEQYF. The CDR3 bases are TGCGCCAGCAGGAGGGACAGAAACTCCGAGCAGTACTTC.

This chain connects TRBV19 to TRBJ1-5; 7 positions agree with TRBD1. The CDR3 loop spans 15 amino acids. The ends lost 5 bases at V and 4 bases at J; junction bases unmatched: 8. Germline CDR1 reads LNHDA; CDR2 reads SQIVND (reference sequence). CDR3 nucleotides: TGTGCCAGTAGTCCAATGACAGGGTATAATCAGCCCCAGCATTTT. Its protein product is CASSPMTGYNQPQHF.

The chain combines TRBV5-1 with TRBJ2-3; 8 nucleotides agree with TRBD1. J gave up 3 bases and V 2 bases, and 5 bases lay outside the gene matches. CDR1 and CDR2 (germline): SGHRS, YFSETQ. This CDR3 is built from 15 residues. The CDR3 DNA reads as TGCGCCAGCAGCTTTAGACAGGGGAGGACAGATACGCAGTATTTT. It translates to CASSFRQGRTDTQYF.

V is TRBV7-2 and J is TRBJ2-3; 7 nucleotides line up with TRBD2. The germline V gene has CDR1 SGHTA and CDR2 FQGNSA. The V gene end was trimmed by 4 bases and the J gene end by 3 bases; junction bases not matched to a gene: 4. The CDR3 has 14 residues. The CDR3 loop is CASSWGGGTDTQYF. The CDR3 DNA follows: TGTGCCAGCAGCTGGGGCGGGGGAACAGATACGCAGTATTTT.

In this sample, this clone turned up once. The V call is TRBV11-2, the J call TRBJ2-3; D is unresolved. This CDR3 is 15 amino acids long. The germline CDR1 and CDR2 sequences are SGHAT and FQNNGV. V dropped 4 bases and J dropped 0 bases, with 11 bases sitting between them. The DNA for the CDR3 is TGTGCCAGCAGCTCGAGCTCGGATAGCACAGATACGCAGTATTTT. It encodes CASSSSSDSTDTQYF.

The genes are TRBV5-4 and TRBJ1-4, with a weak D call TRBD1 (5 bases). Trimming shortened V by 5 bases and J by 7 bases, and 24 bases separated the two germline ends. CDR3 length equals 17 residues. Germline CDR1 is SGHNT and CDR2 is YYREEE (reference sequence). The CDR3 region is CASSSGTAPLPGEKLFF. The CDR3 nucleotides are TGTGCCAGCAGTTCCGGGACGGCTCCCCTCCCGGGTGAAAAACTGTTTTTT.

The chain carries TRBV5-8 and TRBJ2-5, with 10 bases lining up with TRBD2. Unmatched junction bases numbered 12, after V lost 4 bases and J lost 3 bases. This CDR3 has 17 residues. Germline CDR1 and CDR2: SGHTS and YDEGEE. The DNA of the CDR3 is TGTGCCAGCAGCCAAAGGTTCCGGACTAGCGGAAAAGAGACCCAGTACTTC. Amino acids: CASSQRFRTSGKETQYF.

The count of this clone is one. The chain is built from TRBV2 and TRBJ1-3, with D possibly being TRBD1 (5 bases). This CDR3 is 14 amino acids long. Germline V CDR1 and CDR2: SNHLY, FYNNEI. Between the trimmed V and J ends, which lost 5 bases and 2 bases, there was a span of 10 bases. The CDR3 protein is CASSPGYTGNTIYF. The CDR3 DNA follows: TGTGCCAGCAGTCCAGGGTATACTGGAAACACCATATATTTT.

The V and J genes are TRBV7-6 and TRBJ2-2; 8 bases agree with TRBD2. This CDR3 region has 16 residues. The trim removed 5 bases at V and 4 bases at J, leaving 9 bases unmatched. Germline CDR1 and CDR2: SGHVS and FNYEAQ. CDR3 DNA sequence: TGTGCCAGCAGCCTTCTAAGCGGGGGCACCACCGGGGAGCTGTTTTTT. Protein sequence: CASSLLSGGTTGELFF.

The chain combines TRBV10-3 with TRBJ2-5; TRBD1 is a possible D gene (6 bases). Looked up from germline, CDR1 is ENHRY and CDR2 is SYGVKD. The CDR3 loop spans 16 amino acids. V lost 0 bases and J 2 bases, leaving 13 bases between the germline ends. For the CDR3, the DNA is TGTGCCATCAGTGAGTCATTGGGGGCAAGTCAAGAGACCCAGTACTTC. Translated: CAISESLGASQETQYF.

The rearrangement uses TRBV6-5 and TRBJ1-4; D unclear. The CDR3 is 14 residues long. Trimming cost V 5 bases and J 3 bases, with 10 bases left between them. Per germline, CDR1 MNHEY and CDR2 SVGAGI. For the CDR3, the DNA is TGTGCCAGCAGTAGGTCGAGTGCTAATGAAAAACTGTTTTTT. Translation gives CASSRSSANEKLFF.

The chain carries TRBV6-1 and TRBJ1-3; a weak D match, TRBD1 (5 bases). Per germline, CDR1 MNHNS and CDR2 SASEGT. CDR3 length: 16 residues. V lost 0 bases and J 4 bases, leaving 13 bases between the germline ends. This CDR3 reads CASSEALRGSGNTIYF. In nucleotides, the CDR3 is TGTGCCAGCAGTGAAGCGCTAAGGGGCAGCGGAAACACCATATATTTT.

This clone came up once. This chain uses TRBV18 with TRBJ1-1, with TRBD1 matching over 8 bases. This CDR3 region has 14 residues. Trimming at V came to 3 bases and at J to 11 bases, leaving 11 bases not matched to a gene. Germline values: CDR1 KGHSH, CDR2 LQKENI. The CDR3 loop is CASSPDDRGRNAFF. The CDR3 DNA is TGTGCCAGCTCACCCGATGACAGGGGACGGAATGCTTTCTTT.

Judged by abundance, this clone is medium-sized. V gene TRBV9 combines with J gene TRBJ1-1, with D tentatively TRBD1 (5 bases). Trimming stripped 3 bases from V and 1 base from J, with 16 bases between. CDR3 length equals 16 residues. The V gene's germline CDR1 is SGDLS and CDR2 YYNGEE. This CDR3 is CASSAPGAVQNTEAFF. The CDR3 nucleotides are TGTGCCAGCAGCGCCCCTGGGGCAGTACAGAACACTGAAGCTTTCTTT.

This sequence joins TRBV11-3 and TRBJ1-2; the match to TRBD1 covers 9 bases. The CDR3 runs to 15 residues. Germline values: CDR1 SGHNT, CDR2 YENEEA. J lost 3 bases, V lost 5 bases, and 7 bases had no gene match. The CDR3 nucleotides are TGTGCCAGCAGCCCAGGACAGGGGATGTACTATGGCTACACCTTC. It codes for CASSPGQGMYYGYTF. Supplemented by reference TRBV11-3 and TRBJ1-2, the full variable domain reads EAGVVQSPRYKIIEKKQPVAFWCNPISGHNTLYWYLQNLGQGPELLIRYENEEAVDDSQLPKDRFSAERLKGVDSTLKIQPAELGDSAVYLCASSPGQGMYYGYTFGSGTRLTVV.

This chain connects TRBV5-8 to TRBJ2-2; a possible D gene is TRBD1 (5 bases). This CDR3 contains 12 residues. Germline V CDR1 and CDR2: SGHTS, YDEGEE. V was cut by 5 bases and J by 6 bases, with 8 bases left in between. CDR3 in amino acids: CASSPGPGELFF. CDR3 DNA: TGTGCCAGCAGTCCAGGGCCCGGGGAGCTGTTTTTT.

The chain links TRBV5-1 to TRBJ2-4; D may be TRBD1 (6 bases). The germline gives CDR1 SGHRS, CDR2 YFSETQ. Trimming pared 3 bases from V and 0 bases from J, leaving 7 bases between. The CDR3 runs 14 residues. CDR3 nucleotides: TGCGCCAGCAGCTCAGGGGCAGCCAAAAACATTCAGTACTTC. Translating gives CASSSGAAKNIQYF.